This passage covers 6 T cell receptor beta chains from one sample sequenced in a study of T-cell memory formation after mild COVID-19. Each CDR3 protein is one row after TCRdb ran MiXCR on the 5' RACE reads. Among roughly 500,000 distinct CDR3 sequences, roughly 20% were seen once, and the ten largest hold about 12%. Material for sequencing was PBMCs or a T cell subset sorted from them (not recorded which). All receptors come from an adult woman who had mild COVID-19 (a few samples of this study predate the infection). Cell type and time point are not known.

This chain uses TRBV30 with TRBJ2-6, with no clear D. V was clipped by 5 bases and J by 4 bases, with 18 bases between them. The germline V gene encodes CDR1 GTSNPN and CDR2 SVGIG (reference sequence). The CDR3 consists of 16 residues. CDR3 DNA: TGTGCCTGGCATCTCCCCAGGCTTCTGGGGGCCAACGTCCTGACTTTC. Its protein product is CAWHLPRLLGANVLTF.

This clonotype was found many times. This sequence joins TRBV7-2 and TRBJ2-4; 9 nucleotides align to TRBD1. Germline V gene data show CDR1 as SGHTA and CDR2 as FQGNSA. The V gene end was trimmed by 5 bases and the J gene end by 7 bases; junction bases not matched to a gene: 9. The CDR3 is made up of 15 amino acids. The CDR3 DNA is TGTGCCAGCAGCAAACAGGGGGCAGGGGGGAACATTCAGTACTTC. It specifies CASSKQGAGGNIQYF. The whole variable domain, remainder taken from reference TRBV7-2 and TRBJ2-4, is GAGVSQSPSNKVTEKGKDVELRCDPISGHTALYWYRQSLGQGLEFLIYFQGNSAPDKSGLPSDRFSAERTGGSVSTLTIQRTQQEDSAVYLCASSKQGAGGNIQYFGAGTRLSVL.

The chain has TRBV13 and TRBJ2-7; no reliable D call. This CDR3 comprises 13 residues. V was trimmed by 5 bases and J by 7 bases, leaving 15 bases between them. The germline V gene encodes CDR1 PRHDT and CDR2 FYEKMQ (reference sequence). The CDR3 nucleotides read TGTGCCAGCAGCCAAAGCAGGACGTGGGAGCAGTACTTC. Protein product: CASSQSRTWEQYF.

This chain's CDR3 is CASSVSASGAYEQYF. CDR3 bases: TGTGCCAGCAGCGTATCTGCTAGCGGGGCCTACGAGCAGTACTTC. The chain links TRBV9 to TRBJ2-7, with 9 bases fitting TRBD2. Germline CDR1 is SGDLS and CDR2 is YYNGEE. Germline trimming cut 1 base from V and 2 bases from J; bases unmatched to any gene: 4. This CDR3 comprises 15 residues. The entire variable domain, with the rest obtained from reference TRBV9 and TRBJ2-7, is as follows: DSGVTQTPKHLITATGQRVTLRCSPRSGDLSVYWYQQSLDQGLQFLIQYYNGEERAKGNILERFSAQQFPDLHSELNLSSLELGDSALYFCASSVSASGAYEQYFGPGTRLTVT.

The CDR3 spells CASTNGLAGYEQYF. The CDR3 nucleotides read TGCGCCAGCACCAACGGACTAGCGGGCTACGAGCAGTACTTC. This rearrangement joins TRBV5-1 to TRBJ2-7, with 11 bases lining up with TRBD2. This CDR3 contains 14 residues. With 6 bases clipped from V and 3 bases from J, the junction kept 5 bases outside the gene matches. CDR1 is SGHRS, CDR2 YFSETQ, per germline. Supplemented by reference TRBV5-1 and TRBJ2-7, the full variable domain reads KAGVTQTPRYLIKTRGQQVTLSCSPISGHRSVSWYQQTPGQGLQFLFEYFSETQRNKGNFPGRFSGRQFSNSRSEMNVSTLELGDSALYLCASTNGLAGYEQYFGPGTRLTVT.

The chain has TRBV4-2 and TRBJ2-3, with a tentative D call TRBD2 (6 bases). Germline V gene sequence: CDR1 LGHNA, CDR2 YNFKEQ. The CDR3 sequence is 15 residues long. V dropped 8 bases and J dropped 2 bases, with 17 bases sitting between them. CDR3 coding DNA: TGTGCCAGCGGATGGGGGGAGGTGAACACAGATACGCAGTATTTT. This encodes CASGWGEVNTDTQYF.